This TCR beta chain stems from a study of siplizumab effects on memory and regulatory T cells. Regarding the study as a whole: Unstimulated subsets contained matches for only a minor fraction of alloreactive clones.

Losses at the gene ends were 6 bases for V and 2 bases for J; bases not matched to a gene: 6. Per germline, CDR1 MDHEN and CDR2 SYDVKM. The CDR3 has 15 residues. In the case of this clone: Its antigen remains unidentified.

Here immunoSEQ multiplex PCR was the method, and the copy in TCRdb shows in-frame clones only, minus some. The repertoire holds 100,000 to 110,000 clones, with more than 90% as singletons. Sequencing was performed on CD4+ T cells sorted from blood. This chain uses TRBV28 with TRBJ1-5; 8 positions match TRBD1. The source of this sequence is a human donor in good health. CDR3: CASRLSGGGNQPQHF. The DNA of the CDR3 is TGTGCCAGCAGACTTTCAGGGGGCGGCAATCAGCCCCAGCATTTT.